One sample yielded the 21 T cell receptor beta chains listed below, sequenced in a study of blood T cell repertoires in COVID-19 (dated by TCRdb to about 2020). The library was prepared using the immunoSEQ multiplex PCR assay. As stored in TCRdb, this immuneACCESS dataset retains in-frame rearrangements with V and J assigned. A fraction of the clones does not appear; measured against another copy, unresolved V genes explain less than half of the discrepancy, and the remainder lacks a known reason. This sample comprises 120,000 or so clones, around 90% of them detected only once. The top ten constitute about 8% of the sample. The material sequenced was peripheral blood. The receptors stem from a human donor in a cohort sampled during active COVID-19.

The chain is built from TRBV7-9 and TRBJ1-4; D is perhaps TRBD1 (5 bases). This CDR3 comprises 14 residues. V lost 1 base and J 8 bases, leaving 11 bases between the germline ends. The V gene's germline CDR1 is SEHNR and CDR2 FQNEAQ (reference sequence). The CDR3, as DNA: TGTGCCAGCAGCTTAGTAGGGGCCGGCGAAAAACTGTTTTTT. Amino acids: CASSLVGAGEKLFF. The full variable domain, rest sourced from reference TRBV7-9 and TRBJ1-4, is DTGVSQNPRHKITKRGQNVTFRCDPISEHNRLYWYRQTLGQGPEFLTYFQNEAQLEKSRLLSDRFSAERPKGSFSTLEIQRTEQGDSAMYLCASSLVGAGEKLFFGSGTQLSVL.

The chain links TRBV19 to TRBJ2-5; D might be TRBD1 (6 bases). The CDR3 runs to 13 residues. The germline V gene has CDR1 LNHDA and CDR2 SQIVND (reference sequence). V gave up 4 bases and J gave up 4 bases, with 10 bases separating them. The CDR3 DNA sequence: TGTGCCAGTAGTAGGGGACATACAGAGACCCAGTACTTC. It specifies CASSRGHTETQYF. Based on the CDR3 plus reference TRBV19 and TRBJ2-5, the full variable domain is DGGITQSPKYLFRKEGQNVTLSCEQNLNHDAMYWYRQDPGQGLRLIYYSQIVNDFQKGDIAEGYSVSREKKESFPLTVTSAQKNPTAFYLCASSRGHTETQYFGPGTRLLVL.

This chain connects TRBV14 to TRBJ2-1; 9 bases align to TRBD2. The germline V gene encodes CDR1 SGHDN and CDR2 FVKESK. The CDR3 totals 15 residues. V lost 6 bases, J lost 7 bases, and 10 bases stayed unmatched. The CDR3 loop reads CASRLSGSGGNEQFF. CDR3 sequence (DNA): TGTGCCAGCAGGCTTAGCGGGAGTGGAGGTAATGAGCAGTTCTTC. The variable domain in full, completed from reference TRBV14 and TRBJ2-1, reads EAGVTQFPSHSVIEKGQTVTLRCDPISGHDNLYWYRRVMGKEIKFLLHFVKESKQDESGMPNNRFLAERTGGTYSTLKVQPAELEDSGVYFCASRLSGSGGNEQFFGPGTRLTVL.

The CDR3 nucleotides read TGTGCCAGCAGTACTGCCCTAATTGGAAACACCATATATTTT. This translates into CASSTALIGNTIYF. V is TRBV6-5 and J is TRBJ1-3; no clear D. CDR1 and CDR2 (germline): MNHEY, SVGAGI. CDR3 length equals 14 residues. Between the trimmed V and J ends, which lost 5 bases and 3 bases, there was a span of 11 bases.

This chain connects TRBV5-1 to TRBJ1-2; TRBD1 agrees at 11 bases. Germline-derived CDR1 and CDR2 are SGHRS and YFSETQ. The CDR3 covers 15 residues. Germline trimming cut 4 bases from V and 7 bases from J; bases unmatched to any gene: 9. The DNA for the CDR3 is TGCGCCAGCAGCGGCGGGGGACAGGGGGTCCGTGGCTACACCTTC. Protein sequence: CASSGGGQGVRGYTF.

The CDR3 spells CASGYYGHNNEKLFF. DNA for the CDR3: TGTGCCAGCGGTTACTACGGACATAATAATGAAAAACTGTTTTTT. The V call is TRBV27, the J call TRBJ1-4, with D possibly TRBD1 on 5 matching bases. This CDR3 comprises 15 residues. V lost 8 bases and J lost 4, with 17 bases in between. Germline CDR1 MNHEY, CDR2 SMNVEV (reference sequence). Full variable domain (remainder filled in from reference TRBV27 and TRBJ1-4): EAQVTQNPRYLITVTGKKLTVTCSQNMNHEYMSWYRQDPGLGLRQIYYSMNVEVTDKGDVPEGYKVSRKEKRNFPLILESPSPNQTSLYFCASGYYGHNNEKLFFGSGTQLSVL.

V gene TRBV30 combines with J gene TRBJ2-5, with D possibly matching TRBD2 (6 bases). From germline, CDR1 is GTSNPN and CDR2 SVGIG (reference sequence). V lost 4 bases and J lost 5, with 17 bases in between. The CDR3 length is 14 residues. CDR3 coding DNA: TGTGCCTGGACGGGGGACCCGGCGGGTGAGACCCAGTACTTC. This codes for CAWTGDPAGETQYF.

The chain carries TRBV19 and TRBJ2-2; 12 positions match TRBD2. Germline V CDR1 and CDR2: LNHDA, SQIVND (reference sequence). Trimming at V came to 4 bases and at J to 3 bases, leaving 3 bases not matched to a gene. The CDR3 consists of 16 residues. The CDR3 sequence: CASSSLAGGHTGELFF. The CDR3 coding sequence is TGTGCCAGTAGTAGTCTAGCGGGGGGGCACACCGGGGAGCTGTTTTTT. The whole variable domain, remainder taken from reference TRBV19 and TRBJ2-2, is DGGITQSPKYLFRKEGQNVTLSCEQNLNHDAMYWYRQDPGQGLRLIYYSQIVNDFQKGDIAEGYSVSREKKESFPLTVTSAQKNPTAFYLCASSSLAGGHTGELFFGEGSRLTVL.

This chain links TRBV7-8 with TRBJ2-3, with a weak D call TRBD2 (5 bases). The CDR3 covers 15 residues. The V and J ends lost 3 bases and 2 bases respectively, with 12 bases between them. In germline, CDR1 is SGHVS, CDR2 FQNEAQ. The CDR3 here is CASSFRGRPTDTQYF. The CDR3 DNA reads TGTGCCAGCAGCTTTAGAGGGAGACCCACAGATACGCAGTATTTT.

The V gene is TRBV6-5, the J gene TRBJ1-3; possible D gene TRBD1, 5 bases. Germline CDR1 is MNHEY and CDR2 is SVGAGI. This CDR3 is built from 14 residues. Trimming took off 8 bases at V and 2 bases at J, with 13 bases between the two ends. The CDR3 region is CASCRTLTGNTIYF. CDR3 bases: TGTGCCAGCTGTAGGACACTAACTGGAAACACCATATATTTT.

The CDR3 DNA sequence: TGTGCCAGCAGTTCGACTAGCGAGTCCTACGAGCAGTACTTC. This sequence encodes CASSSTSESYEQYF. The chain uses TRBV6-5 and TRBJ2-7, with 8 bases fitting TRBD2. The CDR3 extends over 14 amino acids. Germline assignment: CDR1 MNHEY and CDR2 SVGAGI. The trim removed 4 bases at V and 1 base at J, leaving 3 bases unmatched.

This clone was seen a single time. The chain recombines TRBV20-1 with TRBJ1-5; D is perhaps TRBD1 (5 bases). The CDR3 is 15 residues long. Germline V gene sequence: CDR1 DFQATT, CDR2 SNEGSKA (reference sequence). Between the trimmed V and J ends, which lost 3 bases and 2 bases, there was a span of 14 bases. CDR3 nucleotides: TGCAGTGCTAGTTGGAGTGCGGGGGGCAATCAGCCCCAGCATTTT. Translated, it gives CSASWSAGGNQPQHF.

The chain links TRBV6-4 to TRBJ1-1, with TRBD1 as a possible D gene (5 bases). The length of the CDR3 is 13 residues. V was clipped by 6 bases and J by 1 base, with 9 bases between them. Germline assignment: CDR1 MRHNA and CDR2 SNTAGT. The CDR3 reads CASSVGENTEAFF. The CDR3, as DNA: TGTGCCAGCAGCGTAGGGGAGAACACTGAAGCTTTCTTT.

The rearrangement uses TRBV12-3 or TRBV12-4 and TRBJ1-6; 7 bases fit TRBD1. The junction had 9 bases not matched to a gene; V was cut back by 6 bases and J by 13 bases. The CDR3 has 13 residues. In nucleotides, the CDR3 is TGTGCCAGCAGCGAGGGACAGCCAACCCCCCTCCACTTT. This gives the protein CASSEGQPTPLHF.

CDR3 nucleotide sequence: TGTGCCAGCAGTCCCAGCGGGAGCGACAAAAACATTCAGTACTTC. It translates to CASSPSGSDKNIQYF. The chain has TRBV28 and TRBJ2-4, with 8 bases fitting TRBD2. Germline CDR1 reads MDHEN; CDR2 reads SYDVKM. J gave up 3 bases and V 5 bases, and 6 bases lay outside the gene matches. The CDR3 runs to 15 residues.

This clone has just a few counts. The CDR3 loop is CASSKGQGRGNYGYTF. The DNA for the CDR3 is TGTGCCAGCAGTAAGGGACAGGGGAGGGGCAACTATGGCTACACCTTC. The rearrangement links TRBV6-6 to TRBJ1-2; 10 bases match TRBD1. This CDR3 comprises 16 residues. Losses at the gene ends were 5 bases for V and 2 bases for J; bases not matched to a gene: 8. The germline gives CDR1 MNHNY, CDR2 SVGAGI (reference sequence).

The CDR3 loop is CASSDTTSGGTDTQYF. CDR3 in DNA: TGTGCCAGCTCAGACACGACTAGCGGGGGGACAGATACGCAGTATTTT. The V call is TRBV18, the J call TRBJ2-3; 13 bases fit TRBD2. Germline trimming cut 5 bases from V and 3 bases from J; bases unmatched to any gene: 5. Germline V CDR1 and CDR2: KGHSH, LQKENI. CDR3 size: 16 residues.

The chain combines TRBV19 with TRBJ2-7, with 10 bases matching TRBD2. This CDR3 has 15 amino acids. V lost 11 bases to trimming and J lost 2 bases; unmatched junction nucleotides: 12. The germline V gene has CDR1 LNHDA and CDR2 SQIVND (reference sequence). In DNA, the CDR3 is TGTGCCGTGGGGGCCAGCGGGAGGGCCACCTACGAGCAGTACTTC. It specifies CAVGASGRATYEQYF.

The V call is TRBV5-1, the J call TRBJ1-2, with D possibly being TRBD1 (5 bases). CDR1 and CDR2 from the germline V gene are SGHRS and YFSETQ. The ends were cut back, 3 bases at V and 0 bases at J, with 15 bases in the middle. The CDR3 loop spans 16 amino acids. CDR3 nucleotide sequence: TGCGCCAGCAGCTCCATGACAGCCCTCACTAACTATGGCTACACCTTC. It translates to CASSSMTALTNYGYTF.

This chain connects TRBV6-5 to TRBJ1-2; D perhaps matches TRBD1 (5 bases). The CDR3 is made up of 13 amino acids. The V gene's germline CDR1 is MNHEY and CDR2 SVGAGI. V shed 0 bases and J shed 4 bases, with 6 bases lying between them. CDR3 nucleotide sequence: TGTGCCAGCAGTTACTCGGACACCTATGGCTACACCTTC. It is translated as CASSYSDTYGYTF.

The chain is built from TRBV10-1 and TRBJ2-3; 10 nucleotides match TRBD1. CDR3 length: 18 residues. Per the germline V gene, CDR1 is WNHNN and CDR2 is SYGVQD (reference sequence). V lost 3 bases and J lost 5; bases outside the gene matches: 14. CDR3 sequence (DNA): TGCGCCAGCAGTGACCCGGGACAGGGGCGGCTATCAGGAGATACGCAGTATTTT. Translation gives CASSDPGQGRLSGDTQYF.